This TCR beta chain was captured in a study of PD-1 blockade in classical Hodgkin lymphoma. Germline V CDR1 and CDR2: SGHVS, FQNEAQ. CDR3 length: 16 residues. V lost 5 bases and J lost 5; bases outside the gene matches: 13. Time point meaning: cycle 4 day 1 (C4D1), after around six weeks of nivolumab. The patients all showed relapse after autologous stem cell transplantation, while their brentuximab vedotin exposure varied. Researchers used magnetic negative selection to pull out pure CD4+ T cells from thawed PBMCs. Data came from immunoSEQ multiplex PCR; TCRdb stores just in-frame clones and leaves some out. The sample records around 27,000 clones, more than 80% being singletons.

The sample in question was CD4+ T cells from blood, obtained before the fourth cycle of nivolumab. This receptor was obtained from a human donor with classical Hodgkin lymphoma. This rearrangement joins TRBV7-8 to TRBJ2-7; 9 bases are shared with TRBD1. CDR3: CASSRVGRDRVNEQYF. In DNA form, the CDR3 reads TGTGCCAGCAGCCGCGTCGGGCGGGACAGGGTCAACGAGCAGTACTTC.